Shown below are 21 T cell receptor beta chains from a single sample sequenced in a study of T cells in Graves' hyperthyroidism and ophthalmopathy (dated by TCRdb to about 2019). Libraries were made using multiplex PCR. TCRdb shows the sequencer as Illumina HiSeq 2000. The TCR beta CDR3 regions were amplified from RNA transcripts. The TCR CDR3 was subjected to a first round of RT-PCR using the HTBI primer set and the Qiagen OneStep RT-PCR kit. In TCRdb, the public reads were trimmed at Q25 with fastp and aligned with MiXCR, with productive beta chains retained. Every distinct CDR3 protein forms one entry, paired with its most common genes and DNA. Across this sample there are about 700,000 distinct CDR3 sequences, with about 15% seen only once. The biggest ten clones account for about 10% of the sample. Sample: blood. All receptors come from a woman younger than 30 with Graves' hyperthyroidism.

This clonotype has a count of ten or more. The chain recombines TRBV28 with TRBJ2-3, with D perhaps being TRBD1 or TRBD2 (5 bases each). The ends were cut back, 5 bases at V and 1 base at J, with 13 bases in the middle. The CDR3 totals 15 residues. Germline V CDR1 and CDR2: MDHEN, SYDVKM. This CDR3 is CASSPLQEGTDTQYF. DNA for the CDR3: TGTGCCAGCAGTCCGCTACAGGAGGGCACAGATACGCAGTATTTT. Drawing the rest from reference TRBV28 and TRBJ2-3, the complete variable domain is DVKVTQSSRYLVKRTGEKVFLECVQDMDHENMFWYRQDPGLGLRLIYFSYDVKMKEKGDIPEGYSVSREKKERFSLILESASTNQTSMYLCASSPLQEGTDTQYFGPGTRLTVL.

The chain carries TRBV7-3 and TRBJ2-1; 9 bases are shared with TRBD2. V was pared by 1 base and J by 8 bases, with 6 bases of the junction left unmatched. This CDR3 spans 15 amino acids. Germline CDR1 is SGHTA and CDR2 is FQGTGA. The CDR3 region is CASSLMAGGQDEQFF. DNA for the CDR3: TGTGCCAGCAGCTTAATGGCGGGAGGGCAAGATGAGCAGTTCTTC.

CDR3 amino acids: CSVVPRAGELFF. CDR3 bases: TGCAGCGTTGTCCCCCGGGCCGGGGAGCTGTTTTTT. The V gene is TRBV29-1, the J gene TRBJ2-2, with D unclear. Germline loops: CDR1 SQVTM, CDR2 ANQGSEA. The V end lost 4 bases, the J end lost 6 bases, and 9 bases lay between the germline ends. The CDR3 contains 12 residues.

The rearrangement links TRBV9 to TRBJ2-7, with D hard to call. This CDR3 has 14 residues. Per germline, CDR1 SGDLS and CDR2 YYNGEE. V was cut by 2 bases and J by 0 bases, with 9 bases left in between. Written as DNA, the CDR3 is TGTGCCAGCAGCGTGTCGCAGTCCTCCTACGAGCAGTACTTC. Its protein product is CASSVSQSSYEQYF.

This clonotype was recorded many times. The chain combines TRBV12-5 with TRBJ1-2, with 8 bases identical to TRBD1. Germline lookup yields CDR1 LGHNT and CDR2 FRNRAP. V shed 7 bases and J 6 bases; nucleotides not matched to a gene: 7. The CDR3 consists of 13 residues. The CDR3 reads CASADSGGHGYTF. In nucleotides, the CDR3 is TGTGCTAGTGCCGACTCAGGGGGCCATGGCTACACCTTC.

Many counts were recorded for this clonotype. The chain carries TRBV9 and TRBJ2-2, with D hard to call. Between the trimmed V and J ends, which lost 2 bases and 5 bases, there was a span of 4 bases. The CDR3 contains 12 residues. Germline-derived CDR1 and CDR2 are SGDLS and YYNGEE. The CDR3 spells CASSVVTGELFF. DNA for the CDR3: TGTGCCAGCAGCGTCGTTACCGGGGAGCTGTTTTTT. Together with reference TRBV9 and TRBJ2-2, the CDR3 gives the full variable domain: DSGVTQTPKHLITATGQRVTLRCSPRSGDLSVYWYQQSLDQGLQFLIQYYNGEERAKGNILERFSAQQFPDLHSELNLSSLELGDSALYFCASSVVTGELFFGEGSRLTVL.

V usage is TRBV12-3 or TRBV12-4 and J usage is TRBJ2-7; 9 bases map to TRBD1. This CDR3 is 13 amino acids long. The ends lost 3 bases at V and 6 bases at J; junction bases unmatched: 3. The CDR3 is CASSFRGQGEQYF. CDR3 bases: TGTGCCAGCAGTTTCCGGGGACAGGGCGAGCAGTACTTC.

The chain combines TRBV5-1 with TRBJ2-2; 8 nucleotides align to TRBD2. The germline V gene has CDR1 SGHRS and CDR2 YFSETQ. V lost 0 bases and J lost 4; bases outside the gene matches: 11. This CDR3 comprises 18 residues. CDR3 sequence: CASSLVREGLYITGELFF. CDR3 coding DNA: TGCGCCAGCAGCTTGGTTCGGGAGGGCCTTTATATCACCGGGGAGCTGTTTTTT.

The chain recombines TRBV30 with TRBJ2-5; D ambiguous. The V end lost 0 bases, the J end lost 4 bases, and 9 bases lay between the germline ends. CDR1 and CDR2 (germline): GTSNPN, SVGIG (reference sequence). This CDR3 is built from 13 residues. CDR3 DNA sequence: TGTGCCTGGAGTGTCCTAGGTCGAGAGACCCAGTACTTC. Translation gives CAWSVLGRETQYF.

This clonotype was seen ten or more times. The chain links TRBV12-3 or TRBV12-4 to TRBJ1-2, with a possible D match to TRBD1 (6 bases). V was cut by 3 bases and J by 7 bases, with 12 bases left in between. CDR3 length: 13 residues. In nucleotides, the CDR3 is TGTGCCAGCAGTTTCGAGGGGGTAGGTGGCTACACCTTC. Its protein product is CASSFEGVGGYTF.

At least ten counts were recorded for this clonotype. The J gene is TRBJ2-2, the V gene TRBV11-2, with D maybe TRBD2 (5 bases). Per germline, CDR1 SGHAT and CDR2 FQNNGV. The V gene lost 7 bases and the J gene lost 6 bases, with 21 bases spanning the gap. This CDR3 contains 16 residues. CDR3 bases: TGTGCCAGCACCCGCTTAACGAACTCGAGGGCCGGGGAGCTGTTTTTT. This sequence encodes CASTRLTNSRAGELFF.

This chain links TRBV7-9 with TRBJ2-6; D may be TRBD1 (6 bases). CDR3 length equals 16 residues. Germline V gives CDR1 SEHNR, CDR2 FQNEAQ (reference sequence). With 5 bases removed from V and 0 bases from J, the gap between germline ends came to 11 bases. The CDR3 reads CASSRADSSGANVLTF. The CDR3 bases are TGTGCCAGCAGCCGGGCGGACAGCTCTGGGGCCAACGTCCTGACTTTC. Drawing the rest from reference TRBV7-9 and TRBJ2-6, the complete variable domain is DTGVSQNPRHKITKRGQNVTFRCDPISEHNRLYWYRQTLGQGPEFLTYFQNEAQLEKSRLLSDRFSAERPKGSFSTLEIQRTEQGDSAMYLCASSRADSSGANVLTFGAGSRLTVL.

This clonotype was found a few times. The CDR3 loop reads CSARDRGTELSEQYF. DNA for the CDR3: TGCAGTGCTAGAGATCGAGGGACAGAACTCTCCGAGCAGTACTTC. The V and J genes are TRBV20-1 and TRBJ2-7; 7 nucleotides align to TRBD1. With 0 bases clipped from V and 6 bases from J, the junction kept 11 bases outside the gene matches. The germline V gene encodes CDR1 DFQATT and CDR2 SNEGSKA (reference sequence). This CDR3 spans 15 amino acids.

This clonotype has a count of ten or more. The chain is built from TRBV18 and TRBJ2-7; the match to TRBD1 covers 9 bases. The CDR3 is 14 amino acids. Germline V lookup: CDR1 KGHSH, CDR2 LQKENI. V dropped 6 bases and J dropped 6; count of bases not matched to a gene: 9. CDR3 DNA sequence: TGTGCCAGCTCTGGACAGGGGCCGCCCTCCGAGCAGTACTTC. Translating gives CASSGQGPPSEQYF.

Many counts were recorded for this clonotype. V is TRBV6-2 or TRBV6-3 and J is TRBJ2-5; 13 bases map to TRBD2. CDR1 and CDR2 from the germline V gene are MNHEY and SVGEGT. The CDR3 runs to 19 residues. The V and J ends lost 7 bases and 5 bases, in that order; junction bases with no gene match: 19. The CDR3, as DNA: TGTGCCAGCACGCCAGATAAAACGACTAGCGGGAGGAATCGGGAGACCCAGTACTTC. It translates to CASTPDKTTSGRNRETQYF.

This clonotype was observed a few times. The chain employs TRBV6-1 and TRBJ2-7, with D tentatively TRBD2 (5 bases). CDR3 length: 14 amino acids. Germline CDR1 is MNHNS and CDR2 is SASEGT. V was shortened by 5 bases and J by 5 bases, with 16 bases between the two germline ends. CDR3 nucleotides: TGTGCCAGCAGTACCACCGGCCCGAGGGACGAGCAGTACTTC. This gives the protein CASSTTGPRDEQYF.

Many counts were recorded for this clonotype. The V and J genes are TRBV5-1 and TRBJ2-7, with 8 positions matching TRBD1. Looked up from germline, CDR1 is SGHRS and CDR2 is YFSETQ. Trimming cost V 4 bases and J 5 bases; bases outside gene matches: 11. The CDR3 loop spans 15 amino acids. The CDR3 spells CASSHSRTGRDEQYF. The CDR3 bases are TGCGCCAGCAGCCATTCAAGGACAGGGCGCGACGAGCAGTACTTC.

This clonotype came up many times. CDR3 sequence (DNA): TGTGCCAGCAGTTTATCTACAGGCTACGAGCAGTACTTC. It specifies CASSLSTGYEQYF. The J gene is TRBJ2-7, the V gene TRBV27; weak D call: TRBD1 (5 bases). Germline V CDR1 and CDR2: MNHEY, SMNVEV (reference sequence). V was trimmed by 0 bases and J by 3 bases, leaving 6 bases between them. The CDR3 sequence is 13 residues long.

This clonotype was counted ten times or more. The chain employs TRBV7-2 and TRBJ1-1; no definite D call. V dropped 5 bases and J dropped 9 bases, with 16 bases sitting between them. The germline CDR1 and CDR2 sequences are SGHTA and FQGNSA. CDR3 length equals 13 residues. The CDR3: CASSTTKDSKAFF. CDR3 in DNA: TGTGCCAGCAGCACGACCAAGGACTCAAAAGCTTTCTTT.

This clonotype was counted ten times or more. The chain combines TRBV18 with TRBJ1-3; D gene ambiguous. Germline V CDR1 and CDR2: KGHSH, LQKENI. Trimming cost V 0 bases and J 2 bases, with 8 bases left between them. CDR3 size: 15 residues. CDR3 amino acids: CASSPPSTPGNTIYF. In nucleotides, the CDR3 is TGTGCCAGCTCACCACCGTCGACGCCTGGAAACACCATATATTTT.

This clonotype was counted many times. CDR3 DNA sequence: TGTGCCAGCAGCGAGGGACGGCTAACCGTCTGGGAGCAGTTCTTC. This codes for CASSEGRLTVWEQFF. This sequence joins TRBV11-2 and TRBJ2-1, with D perhaps assigned TRBD1 or TRBD2 (5 bases each). V was cut by 5 bases and J by 10 bases, with 21 bases left in between. Germline lookup yields CDR1 SGHAT and CDR2 FQNNGV. The CDR3 totals 15 residues.